The rows below give T cell receptor beta chains drawn from one sample of a study of PD-1 and CTLA-4 blockade in melanoma. The protocol was immunoSEQ multiplex PCR, while the TCRdb copy is restricted to in-frame clones and leaves out a portion. The data hold some 33,000 clones, with 88% observed a single time. This sample comprised CD8+ T cells from peripheral blood, obtained from a patient given anti-PD-1 treatment. These receptors were obtained from a human donor with melanoma. The CDR3 runs from the conserved cysteine through the conserved F or W. Clone size is shown for a subset of rows, as once, few, many or a class of expanded clone.

clone_size j_call v_call cdr3_length cdr3_aa
NA TRBJ2-7 TRBV6-2/TRBV6-3 15 CASSYGGRSSYEQYF
once TRBJ1-1 TRBV7-2 14 CASSLGQGATEAFF
NA TRBJ2-7 TRBV5-1 14 CASSSRQGGYEQYF
NA TRBJ1-2 TRBV5-5 15 CASSLDFGDGYGYTF
NA TRBJ1-5 TRBV7-2 14 CASSLGQSNQPQHF
NA TRBJ2-1 TRBV3-1/TRBV3-2 16 CASSQEPLSSYNEQFF
NA TRBJ2-7 TRBV15 12 CATSRGGYEQYF
NA TRBJ2-2 TRBV18 17 CASSPQDRPANTGELFF
NA TRBJ2-7 TRBV27 13 CASSLIGGYEQYF
NA TRBJ2-3 TRBV12-3/TRBV12-4 12 CASSPGTDTQYF
NA TRBJ1-1 TRBV7-2 15 CASSLERTVNTEAFF
NA TRBJ2-2 TRBV5-4 15 CASSSGTGVTGELFF
NA TRBJ1-1 TRBV7-9 15 CASSLGGGRVTEAFF
NA TRBJ2-1 TRBV7-8 15 CASKPGQGSYNEQFF
once TRBJ1-5 TRBV7-2 15 CASSLEDLSNQPQHF
NA TRBJ2-3 TRBV21-1 19 CASSNLTPETKRRTDTQYF
NA TRBJ2-3 TRBV15 17 CATSRPSIVISTDTQYF
NA TRBJ2-7 TRBV7-9 18 CASSHPPGQGSPFYEQYF
NA TRBJ1-1 TRBV4-2 13 CASSRLLDTEAFF
NA TRBJ1-2 TRBV7-9 15 CASSPPDREWMGYTF
once TRBJ2-7 TRBV4-1 18 CASSQDQGFAGISYEQYF
NA TRBJ1-5 TRBV28 16 CASSLQGDGRDQPQHF
NA TRBJ1-5 TRBV2 14 CARTAGAREQPQHF
NA TRBJ2-7 TRBV11-2 13 CASSLGVDYEQYF
NA TRBJ2-7 TRBV7-8 18 CASSARTSGGLYSYEQYF
NA TRBJ1-6 TRBV5-4 15 CASSRRESTNSPLHF
once TRBJ1-3 TRBV6-5 15 CASSLGQGAGNTIYF
NA TRBJ2-7 TRBV6-2/TRBV6-3 14 CASSPGTEFYEQYF
once TRBJ2-4 TRBV27 14 CASSLSTAKNIQYF
NA TRBJ2-1 TRBV6-5 16 CASSYSGTGVINEQFF
NA TRBJ1-4 TRBV6-5 15 CASSYGQGAGEKLFF
NA TRBJ2-1 TRBV3-1/TRBV3-2 15 CASSQDPATYNEQFF
once TRBJ1-1 TRBV6-6 12 CASSPSNTEAFF
NA TRBJ2-3 TRBV6-5 13 CASVLGGPDTQYF
NA TRBJ1-1 TRBV16 15 CASSRQGPVNTEAFF
once TRBJ1-5 TRBV4-1 14 CASSQNRGGQPQHF
few TRBJ2-7 TRBV10-3 12 CAIRTETYEQYF
NA TRBJ1-2 TRBV29-1 12 CSVVGDHYGYTF
NA TRBJ2-3 TRBV7-8 14 CASSLGGGPDTQYF
NA TRBJ1-1 TRBV7-3 15 CASSLTASQNTEAFF
NA TRBJ2-1 TRBV28 16 CASTHRTSGGWNEQFF
NA TRBJ1-5 TRBV7-9 13 CASSSGGRQPQHF
NA TRBJ2-1 TRBV7-6 17 CASSLVPPGPAYNEQFF
NA TRBJ2-7 TRBV28 16 CASSFPRAGSPYEQYF
NA TRBJ1-2 TRBV5-1 14 CASSLGTGLHGYTF
NA TRBJ2-6 TRBV6-2/TRBV6-3 16 CASSYWTSSGANVLTF
NA TRBJ2-1 TRBV7-9 15 CASSRDSGSYNEQFF
NA TRBJ2-5 TRBV2 16 CASSEDGQGFSETQYF
NA TRBJ1-2 TRBV7-3 13 CASSLGAGDGYTF
NA TRBJ2-5 TRBV27 15 CASSLDRSGSKTQYF
NA TRBJ2-1 TRBV7-9 12 CASGFGGNEQFF
NA TRBJ2-7 TRBV15 13 CATSLQGVYEQYF